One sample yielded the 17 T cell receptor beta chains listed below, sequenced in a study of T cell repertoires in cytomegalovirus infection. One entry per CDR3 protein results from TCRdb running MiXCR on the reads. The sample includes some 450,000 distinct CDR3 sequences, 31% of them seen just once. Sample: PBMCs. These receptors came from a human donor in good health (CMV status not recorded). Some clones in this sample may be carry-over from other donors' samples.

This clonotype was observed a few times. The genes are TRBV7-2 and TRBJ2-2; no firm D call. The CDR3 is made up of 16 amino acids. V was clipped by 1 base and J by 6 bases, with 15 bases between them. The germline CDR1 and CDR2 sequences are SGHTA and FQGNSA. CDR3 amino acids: CASSLGHRNPAGELFF. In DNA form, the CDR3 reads TGTGCCAGCAGCTTAGGTCACAGAAACCCCGCCGGGGAGCTGTTTTTT.

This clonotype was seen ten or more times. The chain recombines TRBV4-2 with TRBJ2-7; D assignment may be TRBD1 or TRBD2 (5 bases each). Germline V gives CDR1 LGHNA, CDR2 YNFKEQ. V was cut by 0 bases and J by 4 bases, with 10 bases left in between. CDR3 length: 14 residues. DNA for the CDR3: TGTGCCAGCAGCCAAGATGGGGGTGGGTACGAGCAGTACTTC. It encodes CASSQDGGGYEQYF.

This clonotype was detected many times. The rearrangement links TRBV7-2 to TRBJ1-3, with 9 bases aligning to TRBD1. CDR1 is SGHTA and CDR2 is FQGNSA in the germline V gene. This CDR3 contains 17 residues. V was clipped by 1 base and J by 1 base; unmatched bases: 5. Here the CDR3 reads CASSLGGQGWSGNTIYF. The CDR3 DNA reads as TGTGCCAGCAGCTTAGGAGGACAGGGGTGGTCTGGAAACACCATATATTTT.

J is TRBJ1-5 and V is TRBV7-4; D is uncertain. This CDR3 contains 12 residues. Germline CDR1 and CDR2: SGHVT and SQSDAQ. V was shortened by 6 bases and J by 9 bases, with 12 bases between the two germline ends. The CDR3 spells CASSQDRAPQHF. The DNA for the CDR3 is TGTGCCAGCAGTCAGGACCGAGCGCCCCAGCATTTT.

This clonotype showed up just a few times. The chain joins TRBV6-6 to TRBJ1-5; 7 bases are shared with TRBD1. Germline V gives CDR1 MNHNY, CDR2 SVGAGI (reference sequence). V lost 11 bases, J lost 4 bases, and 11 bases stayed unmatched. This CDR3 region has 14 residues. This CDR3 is CASSWGQINQPQHF. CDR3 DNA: TGTGCCTCCAGCTGGGGACAGATTAATCAGCCCCAGCATTTT.

CDR3 DNA: TGTGCCAGCAGTTTTGGAGGGACAGGGTATGGCTACACCTTC. Translating gives CASSFGGTGYGYTF. This sequence joins TRBV12-3 or TRBV12-4 and TRBJ1-2, with 9 bases that match TRBD1. V lost 3 bases to trimming and J lost 5 bases; unmatched junction nucleotides: 4. The CDR3 contains 14 residues.

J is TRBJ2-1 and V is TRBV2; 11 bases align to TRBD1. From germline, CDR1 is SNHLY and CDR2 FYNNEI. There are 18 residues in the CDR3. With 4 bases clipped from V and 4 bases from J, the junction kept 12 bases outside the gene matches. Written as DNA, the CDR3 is TGTGCCAGCAGTGTTTCCGCATACCGGGACAGGGGGTACAATGAGCAGTTCTTC. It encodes CASSVSAYRDRGYNEQFF.

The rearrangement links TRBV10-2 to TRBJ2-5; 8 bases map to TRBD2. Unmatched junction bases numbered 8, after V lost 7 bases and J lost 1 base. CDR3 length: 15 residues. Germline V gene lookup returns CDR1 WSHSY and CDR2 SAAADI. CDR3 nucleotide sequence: TGCGCCAGCACCTCATCCCGGGGGGGCCAAGAGACCCAGTACTTC. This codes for CASTSSRGGQETQYF.

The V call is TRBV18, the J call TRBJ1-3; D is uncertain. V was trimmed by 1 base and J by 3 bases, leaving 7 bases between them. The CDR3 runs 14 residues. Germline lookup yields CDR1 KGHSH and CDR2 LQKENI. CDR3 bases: TGTGCCAGCTCACCACAGGAAAGTGGAAACACCATATATTTT. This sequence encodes CASSPQESGNTIYF.

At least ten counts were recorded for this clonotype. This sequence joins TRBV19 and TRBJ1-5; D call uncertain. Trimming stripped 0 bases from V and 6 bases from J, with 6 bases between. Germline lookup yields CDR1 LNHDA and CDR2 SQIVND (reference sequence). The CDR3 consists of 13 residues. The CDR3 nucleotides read TGTGCCAGTAGTATAGATCGGGGTCAGCCCCAGCATTTT. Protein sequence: CASSIDRGQPQHF.

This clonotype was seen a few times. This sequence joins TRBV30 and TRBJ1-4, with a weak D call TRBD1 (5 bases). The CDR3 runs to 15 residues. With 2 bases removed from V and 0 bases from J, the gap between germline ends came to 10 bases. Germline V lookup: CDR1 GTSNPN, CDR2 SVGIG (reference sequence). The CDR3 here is CAWSNLGPTNEKLFF. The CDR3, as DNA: TGTGCCTGGAGTAACTTGGGGCCAACTAATGAAAAACTGTTTTTT.

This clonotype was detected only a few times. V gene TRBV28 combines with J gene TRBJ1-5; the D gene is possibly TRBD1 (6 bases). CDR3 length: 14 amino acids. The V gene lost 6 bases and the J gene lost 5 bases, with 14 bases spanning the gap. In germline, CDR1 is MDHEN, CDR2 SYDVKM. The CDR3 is CASRAGTPHQPQHF. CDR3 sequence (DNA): TGTGCCAGCAGGGCCGGGACACCTCATCAGCCCCAGCATTTT.

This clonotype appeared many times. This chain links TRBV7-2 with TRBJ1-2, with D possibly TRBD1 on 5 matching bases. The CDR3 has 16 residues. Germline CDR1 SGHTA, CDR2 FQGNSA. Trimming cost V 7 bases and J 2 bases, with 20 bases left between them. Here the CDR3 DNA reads TGTGCCAGCACCAACGCAGCGGGGACGGCGAACTATGGCTACACCTTC. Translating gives CASTNAAGTANYGYTF.

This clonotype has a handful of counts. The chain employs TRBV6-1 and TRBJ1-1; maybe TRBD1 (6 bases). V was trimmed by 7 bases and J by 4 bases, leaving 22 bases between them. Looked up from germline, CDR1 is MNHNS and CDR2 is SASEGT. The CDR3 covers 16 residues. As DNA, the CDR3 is TGTGCCAGCAAGAGGGAGCCGGTAACAGGGTCCACTGAAGCTTTCTTT. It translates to CASKREPVTGSTEAFF.

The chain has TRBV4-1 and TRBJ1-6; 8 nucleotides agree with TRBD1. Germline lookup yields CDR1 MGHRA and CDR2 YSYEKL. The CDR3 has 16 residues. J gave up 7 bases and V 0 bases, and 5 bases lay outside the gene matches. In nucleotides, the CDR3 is TGCGCCAGCAGCCAAGAGAGGGACAGGCCAAATTCACCCCTCCACTTT. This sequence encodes CASSQERDRPNSPLHF.

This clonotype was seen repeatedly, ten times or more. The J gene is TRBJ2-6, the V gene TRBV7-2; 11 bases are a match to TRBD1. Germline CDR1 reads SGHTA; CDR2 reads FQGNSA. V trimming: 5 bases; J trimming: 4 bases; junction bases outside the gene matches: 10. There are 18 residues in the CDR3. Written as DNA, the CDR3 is TGTGCCAGCAGCGCAAGAGGACAGGGGGCGCGAGGGGCCAACGTCCTGACTTTC. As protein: CASSARGQGARGANVLTF.

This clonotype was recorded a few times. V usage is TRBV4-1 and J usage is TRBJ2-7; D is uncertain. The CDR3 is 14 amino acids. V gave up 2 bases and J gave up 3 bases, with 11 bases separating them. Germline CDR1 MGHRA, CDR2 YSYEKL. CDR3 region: CASSQTLSLYEQYF. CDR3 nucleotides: TGCGCCAGCAGCCAAACCTTGAGTCTCTACGAGCAGTACTTC.